This TCR beta chain derives from a study of T cells after yellow fever vaccination. Per germline, CDR1 DFQATT and CDR2 SNEGSKA (reference sequence). The V and J ends lost 0 bases and 2 bases respectively, with 13 bases between them. The CDR3 sequence is 16 residues long. This clonotype was seen a few times. Each CDR3 protein is one row after TCRdb ran MiXCR on the 5' RACE reads. The sample lists about 630,000 distinct CDR3 sequences; approximately 13% were seen once. The rearrangement uses TRBV20-1 and TRBJ1-4; D unclear. The sample consisted of PBMCs, taken on the day of the yellow fever booster vaccination. This sequence originates from a man under 40 who received the YFV17D yellow fever vaccine. DNA for the CDR3: TGCAGTGCTAGAGACCCCTTGAGGGCCACTAATGAAAAACTGTTTTTT. Translation gives CSARDPLRATNEKLFF.